This T cell receptor (beta chain) was captured by sequencing in a study of blood T cells in healthy people across ages. On the study more broadly: For every two T cells, template switching captured about one barcoded beta molecule.

Primed by a sample-barcoded 5' primer and a J-beta primer mix, a second PCR proceeded for roughly 7 to 11 cycles. Each CDR3 protein is one row after TCRdb ran MiXCR on the 5' RACE reads. The sample records over 600,000 distinct CDR3 sequences, more than 55% being singletons. Trimming removed 7 bases at V and 8 bases at J, with 15 bases between. The CDR3 covers 13 residues. This clonotype was sampled from a man aged 35 to 55 in good health. The sample consisted of blood. This chain joins TRBV12-3 or TRBV12-4 and TRBJ2-1, with D perhaps matching TRBD1 (6 bases). CDR3 sequence (DNA): TGTGCCAGCACTAACAGGGAAAACGATGAGCAGTTCTTC. Its protein is CASTNRENDEQFF.